The rows below give T cell receptor beta chains drawn from one sample of a study of blood T cells in healthy people across ages. MiXCR was run by TCRdb on the 5' RACE reads, yielding one entry per CDR3 protein. Of about 730,000 distinct CDR3 sequences listed, 43% are singletons. Sequenced: blood. The origin of the receptors is a woman between 55 and 75 years old in good health. Each CDR3 is given with its conserved first and last residue. The D gene is left open where the match is weak. A row's size may be missing; if present it is once, few, many or a size class.

D	V	J	size	CDR3	DNA
-	TRBV20-1	TRBJ1-6	-	CSARDDRLNSPLHF	TGCAGTGCCCGAGATGACAGACTAAATTCACCCCTCCACTTT
-	TRBV4-2	TRBJ2-1	many	CASSQKPLQGSYNEQFF	TGTGCCAGCAGCCAAAAGCCTCTCCAAGGCTCCTACAATGAGCAGTTCTTC
TRBD2	TRBV4-2	TRBJ2-3	few	CASSPQAGGRADTQYF	TGTGCCAGCAGCCCCCAAGCGGGGGGGCGGGCAGATACGCAGTATTTT
-	TRBV19	TRBJ2-7	-	CASSIEGRYEQYF	TGTGCCAGTAGTATCGAGGGGCGCTACGAGCAGTACTTC
-	TRBV27	TRBJ1-2	-	CASRARENYGYTF	TGTGCCAGCAGGGCCAGGGAGAACTATGGCTACACCTTC
TRBD2	TRBV20-1	TRBJ2-7	-	CSAIRGTSGAYEQYF	TGCAGTGCTATAAGGGGGACTAGCGGGGCCTACGAGCAGTACTTC
-	TRBV9	TRBJ1-5	few	CASSGERGDQPQHF	TGTGCCAGCAGCGGGGAGCGCGGGGACCAGCCCCAGCATTTT
TRBD1	TRBV7-9	TRBJ1-2	few	CASSLEGGARGYTF	TGTGCCAGCAGCTTAGAAGGGGGCGCACGGGGCTACACCTTC
TRBD2	TRBV20-1	TRBJ2-7	few	CSASRPRSGSSYEQYF	TGCAGTGCTAGCCGCCCAAGGAGCGGGAGTTCCTACGAGCAGTACTTC
TRBD1	TRBV9	TRBJ1-1	few	CASRAQGTEAFF	TGTGCCAGCAGGGCACAGGGGACTGAAGCTTTCTTT
-	TRBV6-2/TRBV6-3	TRBJ1-2	-	CATHGDTFNYGYTF	TGTGCCACCCATGGGGACACTTTCAACTATGGCTACACCTTC
-	TRBV7-3	TRBJ1-6	-	CASSLSRGPNSPLHF	TGTGCCAGCAGCTTATCGCGGGGACCGAATTCACCCCTCCACTTT
-	TRBV3-1	TRBJ2-1	many	CASSQAGYNEQFF	TGTGCCAGCAGCCAAGCGGGGTACAATGAGCAGTTCTTC
-	TRBV25-1	TRBJ2-7	-	CASSEGHGEQYF	TGTGCCAGCAGCGAAGGACATGGCGAGCAGTACTTC
-	TRBV7-6	TRBJ2-7	-	CAGSLGGRGYYEQYF	TGTGCCGGCAGCTTAGGGGGGCGGGGCTACTACGAGCAGTACTTC
-	TRBV4-3	TRBJ2-7	many	CASSQEDHSSYEQYF	TGCGCCAGCAGCCAAGAGGACCACAGCTCCTACGAGCAGTACTTC
TRBD2	TRBV24-1	TRBJ2-5	-	CATSDGGGQETQYF	TGTGCCACCAGTGATGGGGGAGGGCAAGAGACCCAGTACTTC
-	TRBV3-1	TRBJ2-2	-	CASSQDLAVNTGELFF	TGTGCCAGCAGCCAAGATCTGGCAGTGAACACCGGGGAGCTGTTTTTT
-	TRBV5-1	TRBJ2-3	-	CASSLTRVGDTQYF	TGCGCCAGCAGCTTGACGAGGGTTGGAGATACGCAGTATTTT
-	TRBV6-2/TRBV6-3	TRBJ2-3	-	CASSVEAGWVDTQYF	TGTGCCAGCAGTGTCGAGGCGGGATGGGTAGATACGCAGTATTTT
-	TRBV18	TRBJ2-3	few	CASSRGDGLTDTQYF	TGTGCCAGCTCGCGCGGGGACGGCTTAACGGATACGCAGTATTTT
-	TRBV15	TRBJ1-5	few	CATSRNPGGRVAQPQHF	TGTGCCACCAGCAGAAACCCGGGCGGAAGAGTCGCTCAGCCCCAGCATTTT
-	TRBV9	TRBJ2-5	many	CASSVWGSSGETQYF	TGTGCCAGCAGCGTGTGGGGTAGCTCGGGAGAGACCCAGTACTTC
TRBD1	TRBV6-6	TRBJ2-2	-	CASSYSSTGGSGELFF	TGTGCCAGCAGTTACTCGTCGACAGGGGGATCCGGGGAGCTGTTTTTT
TRBD2	TRBV9	TRBJ2-5	many	CASSGTSGLEETQYF	TGTGCCAGCAGCGGAACTAGCGGACTGGAAGAGACCCAGTACTTC
TRBD1	TRBV20-1	TRBJ1-2	-	CSASGQELGYTF	TGCAGTGCTTCCGGACAGGAATTAGGCTACACCTTC
TRBD1	TRBV7-9	TRBJ1-2	-	CASSLAMDRIYGYTF	TGTGCCAGCAGCTTAGCAATGGACAGGATCTATGGCTACACCTTC
-	TRBV2	TRBJ2-7	few	CAREGRGRPFDEQYF	TGTGCCAGGGAGGGGAGGGGGCGGCCATTTGACGAGCAGTACTTC
-	TRBV4-2	TRBJ1-5	-	CASSQEVGQIVGPQHF	TGTGCCAGCAGCCAAGAAGTCGGACAGATCGTCGGGCCCCAGCATTTT
TRBD2	TRBV25-1	TRBJ2-3	-	CASSKATSGGTRGDTQYF	TGTGCCAGCAGTAAAGCGACTAGCGGGGGGACGAGGGGTGATACGCAGTATTTT